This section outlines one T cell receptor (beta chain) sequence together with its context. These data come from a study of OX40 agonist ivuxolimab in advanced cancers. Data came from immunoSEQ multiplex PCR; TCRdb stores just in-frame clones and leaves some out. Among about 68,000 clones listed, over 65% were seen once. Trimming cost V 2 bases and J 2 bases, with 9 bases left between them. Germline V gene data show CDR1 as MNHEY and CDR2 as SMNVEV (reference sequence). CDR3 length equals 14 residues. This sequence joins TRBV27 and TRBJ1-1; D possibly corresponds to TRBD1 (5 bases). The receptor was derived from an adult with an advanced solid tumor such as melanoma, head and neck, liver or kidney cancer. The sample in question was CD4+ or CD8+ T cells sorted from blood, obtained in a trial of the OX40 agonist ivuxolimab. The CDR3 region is CASSLRGGNTEAFF. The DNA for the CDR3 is TGTGCCAGCAGTTTAAGGGGCGGCAACACTGAAGCTTTCTTT.